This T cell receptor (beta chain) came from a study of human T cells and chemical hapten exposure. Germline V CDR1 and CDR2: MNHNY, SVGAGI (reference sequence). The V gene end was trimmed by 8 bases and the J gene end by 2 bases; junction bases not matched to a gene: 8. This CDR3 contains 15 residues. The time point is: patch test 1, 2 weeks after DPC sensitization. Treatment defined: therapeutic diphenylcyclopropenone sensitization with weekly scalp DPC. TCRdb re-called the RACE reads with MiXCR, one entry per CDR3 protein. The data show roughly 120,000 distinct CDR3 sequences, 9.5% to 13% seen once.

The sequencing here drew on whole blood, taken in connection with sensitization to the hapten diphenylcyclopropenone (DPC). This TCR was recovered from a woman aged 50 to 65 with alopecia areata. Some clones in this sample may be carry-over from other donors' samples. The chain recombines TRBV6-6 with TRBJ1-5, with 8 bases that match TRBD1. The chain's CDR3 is CASGADREGNQPQHF. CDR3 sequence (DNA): TGTGCCAGCGGGGCGGACAGGGAAGGCAATCAGCCCCAGCATTTT.